These T cell receptor beta chains were read from a single sample in a study of shared clonotypes between healthy human individuals. Profiled with immunoSEQ multiplex PCR; TCRdb holds only in-frame clones, not every one. The sample has 650,000 to 800,000 clones; about 91% are singletons. Sequenced input: naive CD8+ T cells sorted from blood. Receptors originate from a man aged 30-40 years in good health. Each CDR3 is given with its conserved first and last residue. The D gene is left open where the match is weak. Size values are once, few and many counts, or a class for expanded clones, and some rows have none.

CDR3	DNA	D	V	J	size
CASRTGNTEAFF	TGTGCCAGCAGGACAGGGAACACTGAAGCTTTCTTT	NA	TRBV27	TRBJ1-1	NA
CASSVIGTGSSGELFF	TGTGCCAGCAGTGTTATAGGGACAGGGTCGTCCGGGGAGCTGTTTTTT	TRBD1	TRBV6-6	TRBJ2-2	NA
CASSLDRAYQETQYF	TGTGCCAGCAGCTTAGACAGGGCCTACCAAGAGACCCAGTACTTC	NA	TRBV7-2	TRBJ2-5	NA
CASSPVGVSSYNEQFF	TGTGCCAGCAGCCCCGTGGGAGTGAGTTCCTACAATGAGCAGTTCTTC	NA	TRBV27	TRBJ2-1	NA
CASSSPTSGRLSYEQYF	TGTGCCAGCAGCTCACCGACTAGCGGGAGGTTATCCTACGAGCAGTACTTC	TRBD2	TRBV7-9	TRBJ2-7	NA
CASSPMGAGPYEQYF	TGTGCCAGCAGTCCCATGGGCGCGGGACCCTACGAGCAGTACTTC	NA	TRBV6-5	TRBJ2-7	NA
CASSFPLASDTQYF	TGTGCCAGCAGCTTCCCACTAGCGTCAGATACGCAGTATTTT	TRBD2	TRBV13	TRBJ2-3	NA
CATGTPMYEQYF	TGTGCCACGGGGACACCGATGTACGAGCAGTACTTC	NA	TRBV10-3	TRBJ2-7	NA
CASSYLGGGYGYTF	TGTGCCAGCAGCTATTTGGGTGGCGGCTATGGCTACACCTTC	NA	TRBV7-2	TRBJ1-2	NA
CASSLDVTGHEQYF	TGTGCCAGCAGCTTAGATGTGACAGGCCACGAGCAGTACTTC	NA	TRBV7-6	TRBJ2-7	NA
CASSLGTGGYNEQFF	TGTGCCAGCAGCTTGGGGACAGGGGGATACAATGAGCAGTTCTTC	TRBD1	TRBV5-6	TRBJ2-1	NA
CASSFPGQGRYEQYF	TGTGCCAGCAGCTTCCCGGGACAGGGGCGGTACGAGCAGTACTTC	TRBD1	TRBV5-5	TRBJ2-7	NA
CASSLGTSGTNEQFF	TGTGCCAGCAGCTTAGGGACTAGCGGGACCAATGAGCAGTTCTTC	TRBD2	TRBV11-2	TRBJ2-1	NA
CSVTGTGEETQYF	TGCAGCGTGACCGGGACGGGGGAAGAGACCCAGTACTTC	NA	TRBV29-1	TRBJ2-5	NA
CASSQDGGYEQYF	TGCGCCAGCAGCCAAGATGGGGGGTACGAGCAGTACTTC	NA	TRBV4-3	TRBJ2-7	NA
CASSLVVRDYVETQYF	TGTGCCAGCAGCTTAGTGGTAAGGGACTATGTGGAGACCCAGTACTTC	TRBD2	TRBV7-9	TRBJ2-5	NA
CASSPQATGPRDEQYF	TGCGCCAGCAGCCCCCAAGCGACAGGGCCCAGGGACGAGCAGTACTTC	TRBD1	TRBV5-1	TRBJ2-7	NA
CASGQGTHSPSSTDTQYF	TGTGCCAGTGGCCAGGGGACACATAGCCCTTCTAGCACAGATACGCAGTATTTT	NA	TRBV6-4	TRBJ2-3	NA
CASSESMLPGLEQFF	TGCGCCAGCAGTGAGTCGATGTTACCGGGGTTGGAGCAGTTCTTC	NA	TRBV10-2	TRBJ2-1	NA
CAISEEGYEKLFF	TGTGCCATCAGTGAGGAGGGGTACGAAAAACTGTTTTTT	NA	TRBV10-3	TRBJ1-4	NA
CASSLGTNTEAFF	TGTGCCAGCAGCTTGGGCACGAACACTGAAGCTTTCTTT	NA	TRBV5-5	TRBJ1-1	NA
CASSDGQGDGDTQYF	TGTGCCAGCAGCGACGGACAAGGCGATGGGGATACGCAGTATTTT	NA	TRBV6-1	TRBJ2-3	NA
CASSLAGTEQYF	TGTGCCAGCAGCTTGGCTGGCACCGAGCAGTACTTC	NA	TRBV7-6	TRBJ2-7	NA
CASSYGGLAGYNEQFF	TGTGCCAGCAGTTATGGGGGACTAGCGGGGTACAATGAGCAGTTCTTC	TRBD2	TRBV6-5	TRBJ2-1	NA
CSVDTRIKQETQYF	TGCAGCGTTGACACCCGAATAAAACAAGAGACCCAGTACTTC	NA	TRBV29-1	TRBJ2-5	NA
CASSLFGRRLNTEAFF	TGTGCCAGCAGCTTGTTCGGCAGGCGCTTGAACACTGAAGCTTTCTTT	NA	TRBV5-4	TRBJ1-1	NA
CASSLLRSISRNTEAFF	TGTGCCAGCAGCTTACTTCGGTCCATTAGTAGGAACACTGAAGCTTTCTTT	NA	TRBV7-9	TRBJ1-1	NA
CASSLLSSNQPQHF	TGTGCCAGCAGTTTACTCTCTAGCAATCAGCCCCAGCATTTT	NA	TRBV28	TRBJ1-5	NA
CASSQLGDSLQYF	TGTGCCAGCAGCCAACTAGGGGACTCCTTGCAGTACTTC	NA	TRBV27	TRBJ2-7	NA
CASSLVWGDNQPQHF	TGTGCCAGCAGTTTGGTCTGGGGTGATAATCAGCCCCAGCATTTT	NA	TRBV27	TRBJ1-5	NA
CASSFGHRGPSSYEQYF	TGTGCCAGCAGTTTTGGCCACAGGGGACCTTCCTCCTACGAGCAGTACTTC	TRBD1	TRBV28	TRBJ2-7	NA
CAWGQGVGDTQYF	TGTGCCTGGGGACAGGGTGTAGGGGATACGCAGTATTTT	TRBD1	TRBV30	TRBJ2-3	NA
CSVVTTGLNQPQHF	TGCAGCGTTGTGACCACAGGCCTAAATCAGCCCCAGCATTTT	NA	TRBV29-1	TRBJ1-5	NA
CASSGRGNNQPQHF	TGCGCCAGCTCTGGCAGGGGAAACAATCAGCCCCAGCATTTT	NA	TRBV10-2	TRBJ1-5	once
CASSNLADAGYEQYF	TGTGCCAGCAGCAATCTAGCGGACGCGGGTTACGAGCAGTACTTC	TRBD2	TRBV5-4	TRBJ2-7	NA
CASTGTGAIYEQYF	TGTGCCAGCACGGGGACAGGGGCGATCTACGAGCAGTACTTC	TRBD1	TRBV2	TRBJ2-7	NA
CASSPAGWGGPGYEQYF	TGTGCCAGCAGCCCGGCTGGATGGGGAGGGCCGGGGTACGAGCAGTACTTC	TRBD2	TRBV27	TRBJ2-7	NA
CASSFVSGGDNEQFF	TGTGCCAGCAGCTTCGTTAGCGGGGGAGACAATGAGCAGTTCTTC	TRBD2	TRBV7-9	TRBJ2-1	NA
CAISLQGAMDGYTF	TGTGCCATCAGTCTGCAGGGGGCAATGGATGGCTACACCTTC	TRBD1	TRBV10-3	TRBJ1-2	NA
CASRGGSSTEQFF	TGTGCCAGCAGGGGGGGTAGTAGCACGGAGCAGTTCTTC	NA	TRBV13	TRBJ2-1	NA
CASSEVKGSLLQQFF	TGTGCCAGCAGTGAAGTAAAGGGCAGCCTCTTACAACAGTTCTTC	NA	TRBV6-1	TRBJ2-1	NA
CASSDPGQGNQPQHF	TGCGCCAGCAGCGATCCGGGACAGGGGAATCAGCCCCAGCATTTT	TRBD1	TRBV10-2	TRBJ1-5	NA
CASSTTSGRENTGELFF	TGTGCCAGCAGCACGACTAGCGGGAGGGAGAACACCGGGGAGCTGTTTTTT	TRBD2	TRBV13	TRBJ2-2	NA
CASSDPGSGPNEKLFF	TGTGCCAGCAGCGACCCGGGGTCAGGACCTAATGAAAAACTGTTTTTT	NA	TRBV9	TRBJ1-4	NA
CASSLETSGRREQYF	TGTGCCAGCAGTCTAGAGACTAGCGGGAGGCGTGAGCAGTACTTC	TRBD2	TRBV7-6	TRBJ2-7	NA
CASSLAALSFF	TGTGCCAGCAGCTTAGCGGCGCTGTCTTTCTTT	NA	TRBV11-2	TRBJ1-1	few